This T cell receptor (beta chain) was observed in a study of T cells expressing NK-cell markers (dated by TCRdb to about 2020). Describing the broader study: Under ten donors provided sorted CD3+CD56+NKG2C+, CD3+CD56+NKG2C- and CD3+CD56-NKG2C+ T-cell subsets, whose TCR beta-chain repertoires were profiled. Of the eight sequenced donors, seven were found to be HCMV-seropositive and one was found to be HCMV-seronegative. Randomly selected healthy volunteers, three men and five women, were used as the eight sequenced donors. Sequencing of the libraries produced 2 x 150 bp reads on Illumina HiSeq 2000/2500, MiSeq or NextSeq.

TCRdb shows the sequencer as Illumina HiSeq 2000. The TCR beta cDNA libraries were made using 5'RACE template switching, a step that added both a universal primer site and unique molecular identifiers. Priming for cDNA synthesis came from the TCR beta constant segment, and two successive PCR amplification steps followed. The original pipeline was this. MIGEC was used to demultiplex reads and group reads by UMI, and MiTCR was used to assemble and quantify clonotypes. Only TCR cDNA sequences supported by at least two reads were kept to exclude erroneous sequences. Downstream repertoire analysis used the tcR package, and clonotypes were matched across fractions by CDR3 nucleotide sequence plus V segment. Antigen specificity was annotated against VDJdb with VDJmatch, allowing one amino acid substitution in CDR3. The reads were reprocessed in TCRdb, with one entry per CDR3 protein sequence and no accompanying DNA. The V and J calls and clone size are TCRdb's, not the authors'. The data table for this sample lists roughly 170,000 distinct CDR3 sequences. The top ten hold about 18% of the sample.

Study-wide conclusions, independent of this receptor: Those dominant clonotypes were again the most abundant among CD3+CD56-NKG2C+ cells in a few donors, at about 25-65%. It remained unclear whether the expanded NKG2C-expressing T cell clones were specific for HCMV antigens. For six donors, the dominant CD3+CD56+NKG2C+ clonotypes were among the top 10 CD8+ clonotypes and accounted for about 1.0-7.0% of CD8+ T cells.

CDR3 length: 13 amino acids, cysteine to phenylalanine. The nucleotide record is missing. From a lookup of the germline V gene (reference sequence), CDR1 and CDR2 are GTSNPN and SVGIG. On this clonotype itself: The antigen it recognizes is unknown.

HCMV serostatus was determined by detecting HCMV-specific IgG in serum with a commercial ELISA kit. Peripheral blood mononuclear cells were isolated from blood by Ficoll density gradient centrifugation. The receptor was derived from a woman aged 18 to 75 in good health. Source material: blood T cells: a sorted CD56 or NKG2C T cell subset, CD4+ or CD8+ T cells, or bulk PBMC T cells (not recorded which). The V and J genes are TRBV30 and TRBJ2-3; TCRdb selects TRBD1, and the lack of DNA leaves this call unchecked. CDR3 loop: CAWNQGSADTQYF. Where the CDR3 stops, the reference TRBV30 and TRBJ2-3 genes take over; the full variable domain is SQTIHQWPATLVQPVGSPLSLECTVEGTSNPNLYWYRQAAGRGLQLLFYSVGIGQISSEVPQNLSASRPQDRQFILSSKKLLLSDSGFYLCAWNQGSADTQYFGPGTRLTVL.